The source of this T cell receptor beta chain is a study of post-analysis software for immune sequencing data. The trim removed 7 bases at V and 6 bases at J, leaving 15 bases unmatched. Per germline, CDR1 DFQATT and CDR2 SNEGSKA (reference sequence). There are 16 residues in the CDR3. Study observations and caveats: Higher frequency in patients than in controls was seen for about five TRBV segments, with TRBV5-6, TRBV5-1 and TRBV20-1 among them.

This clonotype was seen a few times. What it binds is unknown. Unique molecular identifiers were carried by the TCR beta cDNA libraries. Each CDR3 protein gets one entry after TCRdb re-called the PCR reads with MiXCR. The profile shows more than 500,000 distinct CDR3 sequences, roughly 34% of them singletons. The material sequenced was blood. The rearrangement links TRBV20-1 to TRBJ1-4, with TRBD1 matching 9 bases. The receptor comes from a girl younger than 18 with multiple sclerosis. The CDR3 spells CSVGQGPKEGHEKLFF. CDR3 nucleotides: TGCAGTGTCGGACAGGGGCCTAAAGAGGGTCATGAAAAACTGTTTTTT.